This is a list of T cell receptor beta chains from one sample in a study of T cells after posttransplantation cyclophosphamide. Sequencing used immunoSEQ multiplex PCR; TCRdb keeps in-frame clones, though not all of them. The data show 50,000 to 55,000 clones, roughly 86% seen once. Sample: PBMCs. The receptor source for this set is a man aged 25-45 years with a blood cancer, CMV-positive, and with a related stem cell donor. Each CDR3 is given with its conserved first and last residue. A D gene is named only where the DNA matches it firmly. Not all rows give a size; the values are once, few, many and, for expanded clones, a class.

>-|TRBJ2-7|TRBD2|TRBV15
TGTGCCACCAGCACCCGCGGGGGTTCCTACGAGCAGTACTTC
CATSTRGGSYEQYF
>once|TRBJ2-2|TRBD1|TRBV7-3
TGTGCCAGCAGCTCCGGACAGGGTGGCACCGGGGAGCTGTTTTTT
CASSSGQGGTGELFF
>-|TRBJ2-3|TRBD2|TRBV27
TGTGCCAGCAGTGTCTCGGGGACCGGCGGGGGGTATTTT
CASSVSGTGGGYF
>-|TRBJ2-7|-|TRBV7-2
-
CASSLVAGGSSLYF
>once|TRBJ2-6|-|TRBV5-1
TGCGCCAGCACCCCTGGCTGGTCCTCTGGGGCCAACGTCCTGACTTTC
CASTPGWSSGANVLTF
>-|TRBJ2-1|TRBD2|TRBV18
TGTGCCAGCTCACCAAATAGCGGGGGGTACAATGAGCAGTTCTTC
CASSPNSGGYNEQFF
>-|TRBJ1-4|-|TRBV7-9
TGTGCCAGCAGGGCGCGCACCCGACGAGGAGTGGAAAAACTGTTTTTT
CASRARTRRGVEKLFF
>-|TRBJ1-3|TRBD1|TRBV7-6
TGTGCCAGCAGTCAGAGGACAGGGGTGGACACCATATATTTT
CASSQRTGVDTIYF
>-|TRBJ2-7|-|TRBV25-1
TGTGCCAGCAGCTCAAAGGGGCGGTCCGAGCAGTACTTC
CASSSKGRSEQYF
>-|TRBJ2-3|TRBD1|TRBV5-3
TGTGCCAGAAGCTCCCCGGGAAGGACAGGGAAACGCACAGATACGCAGTATTTT
CARSSPGRTGKRTDTQYF
>-|TRBJ2-1|TRBD1|TRBV9
TGTGCCAGCAGCAACAAAAGACAGGGGTACAATGAGCAGTTCTTC
CASSNKRQGYNEQFF
>-|TRBJ1-2|TRBD1|TRBV10-2
TGCGCCAGCAGTCAGGGGGCAGTTAACTATGGCTACACCTTC
CASSQGAVNYGYTF
>-|TRBJ1-3|TRBD1|TRBV28
TGTGCCAGCAGCCCGGACAGGGACTCTGGAAACACCATATATTTT
CASSPDRDSGNTIYF
>-|TRBJ2-6|-|TRBV4-1
TGCGCCAGCAGCCACGGAGCGGGTAGTGGGGCCAACGTCCTGACTTTC
CASSHGAGSGANVLTF
>-|TRBJ1-1|-|TRBV7-9
TGTGCCAGCGGTCGGGGAGGCACTGAAGCTTTCTTT
CASGRGGTEAFF
>-|TRBJ2-3|TRBD1|TRBV5-6
TGTGCCAGCACCGGGACAGGGGCCGGGGCGGATACGCAGTATTTT
CASTGTGAGADTQYF
>-|TRBJ2-7|-|TRBV28
TGTGCCAGCAGCTCCATCCAAAGACAATTGGACTACGAGCAGTACTTC
CASSSIQRQLDYEQYF
>-|TRBJ2-5|TRBD1|TRBV7-6
TGTGCCAGCAGCTTGGGACAGGGGGAGACCCAGTACTTC
CASSLGQGETQYF
>-|TRBJ1-2|-|TRBV27
TGTGCCAGCAGTTTACGGGGTAACTATGGCTACACCTTC
CASSLRGNYGYTF
>-|TRBJ2-1|TRBD2|TRBV27
TGTGCCAGCAGCAGTTTATCGACCACGGGACTAGCGGGAGATGAGCAGTTCTTC
CASSSLSTTGLAGDEQFF
>-|TRBJ1-2|TRBD1|TRBV30
TGTGCCTGGAGATCGACAGGGGGCGGCTACACCTTC
CAWRSTGGGYTF
>-|TRBJ2-3|TRBD2|TRBV13
TGTGCCAGCAGCCTTCGAGCGGGGGCAGCAGATACGCAGTATTTT
CASSLRAGAADTQYF
>-|TRBJ1-2|-|TRBV2
TGTGCCAGCAGTGAGAATTTTGGGCCAGATGGCTACACCTTC
CASSENFGPDGYTF
>-|TRBJ1-2|-|TRBV6-5
TGTGCCAGCAGGGCAACTATACAGGGAAGCTATGGCTACACCTTC
CASRATIQGSYGYTF
>-|TRBJ1-1|-|TRBV29-1
TGCAGCGTTGACTCGGGAAGGAATGTCATGAACACTGAAGCTTTCTTT
CSVDSGRNVMNTEAFF
>-|TRBJ2-5|-|TRBV7-8
TGTGCCAGCAGCTTAGCCGGCGGAGCCCAAGAGACCCAGTACTTC
CASSLAGGAQETQYF
>-|TRBJ2-1|-|TRBV11-1
TGTGCCAGCAGCCCCGGGGGGCGGAGACCCTACAATGAGCAGTTCTTC
CASSPGGRRPYNEQFF
>-|TRBJ1-3|-|TRBV18
TGTGCCAGCTCACCCAGTGGAAACACCATATATTTT
CASSPSGNTIYF
>once|TRBJ2-7|-|TRBV4-3
TGCGCCAGCAGCCCGTCACTCGGGGACTACGAGCAGTACTTC
CASSPSLGDYEQYF
>-|TRBJ2-5|TRBD1|TRBV14
TGTGCCAGCAGCAAGGGACAGCTCCAGGGAGAGACCCAGTACTTC
CASSKGQLQGETQYF
>-|TRBJ2-4|-|TRBV19
TGTGCCAGTAGTTCAGGACTTCCGGGACTTGACATTCAGTACTTC
CASSSGLPGLDIQYF
>-|TRBJ2-5|TRBD2|TRBV7-7
TGTGCTAGCAGCTTAAGGCTCGGGAGGGAGACCCAGTACTTC
CASSLRLGRETQYF
>-|TRBJ1-2|-|TRBV5-1
TGCGCCAGCAGCTTGGCCCGGGGGTTCTATGGCTACACCTTC
CASSLARGFYGYTF
>-|TRBJ2-1|TRBD2|TRBV18
TGTGCCAGCTCACCACGAGCGGGAGTAGATTACAATGAGCAGTTCTTC
CASSPRAGVDYNEQFF
>-|TRBJ2-1|-|TRBV27
TGTGCCAGCAGTTGGGGACTCTCCGCGTCTTACAATGAGCAGTTCTTC
CASSWGLSASYNEQFF
>-|TRBJ1-1|-|TRBV7-8
TGTGCCAGCAGCTTCCTCTGGGCAAGCACTGAAGCTTTCTTT
CASSFLWASTEAFF
>-|TRBJ2-1|TRBD2|TRBV19
TGTGCCAGTAGTATCGGGACTAGCGGGAGGAAGGAGCAGTTCTTC
CASSIGTSGRKEQFF
>-|TRBJ1-2|-|TRBV29-1
TGCAGCGCCGGACAAGGAACCAACTATGGCTACACCTTC
CSAGQGTNYGYTF
>-|TRBJ1-1|-|TRBV30
TGTGCCTGGAGTCCGAATGGGGAGACTGAAGCTTTCTTT
CAWSPNGETEAFF
>-|TRBJ2-3|-|TRBV11-1
TGTGCCAGCAGCGCGACTTTTACTAGCACAGATACGCAGTATTTT
CASSATFTSTDTQYF